A selection of T cell receptor beta chains follows, all from one sample in a study of blood T cell repertoires in COVID-19. The data were produced by immunoSEQ multiplex PCR, yet TCRdb's version contains in-frame clones alone and is incomplete. This sample has 87,000 or so clones, with roughly 87% found just once. The sample was peripheral blood. These receptors were collected from a man between 18 and 29 years old with COVID-19, enrolled during active disease. CDR3s include the opening cysteine and the closing phenylalanine or tryptophan. Fields, in order: D gene, clone size, J gene, V gene, CDR3 protein. D genes are given only for firm matches. Clone size is stated in some rows and not others, as once, few, many or a class when expanded.

>TRBD2|-|TRBJ2-7|TRBV7-2
CASSLDGLAGAWSYEQYF
>TRBD2|-|TRBJ2-3|TRBV5-1
CASTPIGTSGDTQYF
>TRBD2|-|TRBJ2-1|TRBV29-1
CSVDGRAGAVDEQFF
>-|-|TRBJ2-7|TRBV10-2
CASSELGNTYEQYF
>-|-|TRBJ2-2|TRBV18
CASSPAGRVETGELFF
>TRBD1|-|TRBJ2-7|TRBV27
CASRRPGQGSYEQYF
>-|-|TRBJ2-7|TRBV7-2
CASSWDRRGTYEQYF
>TRBD1|-|TRBJ2-1|TRBV5-1
CASAGGEWTSSQEQFF
>-|-|TRBJ1-3|TRBV5-1
CASSLSSGTGNTIYF
>-|-|TRBJ1-2|TRBV6-2/TRBV6-3
CASSQRLGYTF
>TRBD1|-|TRBJ1-2|TRBV7-2
CASSQQGAGYGYTF
>TRBD1|-|TRBJ1-5|TRBV10-3
CAISERTGSEPQHF
>TRBD1|-|TRBJ1-4|TRBV7-9
CASAPGQGTKLLF
>-|once|TRBJ1-3|TRBV5-8
CASTRGGAIEENTIYF
>TRBD1|-|TRBJ1-4|TRBV6-5
CASSLTQGANEKLLF
>-|-|TRBJ1-5|TRBV19
CASTLNQGNQPQHF
>TRBD1|-|TRBJ2-5|TRBV6-5
CASHPGTGQETQYF
>TRBD1|once|TRBJ2-1|TRBV9
CASSAPGTGGNEQFF
>TRBD2|-|TRBJ2-1|TRBV9
CASSGRESSDEQFF
>TRBD1|-|TRBJ2-7|TRBV6-5
CASRTTGTGAYEQYF
>-|-|TRBJ2-7|TRBV7-9
CASSLERGSYEQYF
>-|-|TRBJ2-1|TRBV5-8
CASDPWRNNEQFF
>TRBD1|-|TRBJ2-7|TRBV29-1
CSVGGQGVRDEQYF
>-|-|TRBJ2-3|TRBV7-2
CASTLERAGDTQYF
>TRBD2|-|TRBJ2-3|TRBV5-1
CASSLVGRANTDTQYF
>TRBD1|-|TRBJ1-2|TRBV2
CASITTGGNGYTF
>TRBD2|-|TRBJ2-7|TRBV19
CASSTQIAGKGYEQYF
>-|-|TRBJ2-1|TRBV6-2/TRBV6-3
CASSYIADGGEQFF